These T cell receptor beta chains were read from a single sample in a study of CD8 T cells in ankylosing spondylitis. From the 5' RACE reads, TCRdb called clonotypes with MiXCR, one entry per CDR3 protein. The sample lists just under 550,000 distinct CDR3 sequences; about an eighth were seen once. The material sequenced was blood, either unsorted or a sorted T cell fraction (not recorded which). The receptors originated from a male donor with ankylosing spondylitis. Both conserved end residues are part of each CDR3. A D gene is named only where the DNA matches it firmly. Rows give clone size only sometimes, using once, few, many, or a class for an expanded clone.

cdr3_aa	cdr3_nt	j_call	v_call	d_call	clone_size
CASSLGLAGGVSSYNEQFF	TGCGCCAGCAGCTTGGGACTAGCGGGAGGGGTGAGCTCCTACAATGAGCAGTTCTTC	TRBJ2-1	TRBV5-1	TRBD2	few
CASSVSSHTGELFF	TGTGCCAGCAGTGTTTCTTCCCACACCGGGGAGCTGTTTTTT	TRBJ2-2	TRBV28	NA	few
CAISESGLAGGRNNEQFF	TGTGCCATCAGTGAGTCGGGACTAGCGGGAGGGAGAAACAATGAGCAGTTCTTC	TRBJ2-1	TRBV10-3	TRBD2	few
CASSQDVYGYTF	TGTGCCAGCAGCCAAGATGTCTATGGCTACACCTTC	TRBJ1-2	TRBV3-1	NA	few
CASSQEPGTGHPEQFF	TGTGCCAGCAGCCAAGAACCCGGGACAGGGCATCCTGAGCAGTTCTTC	TRBJ2-1	TRBV4-2	TRBD1	NA
CASSLVSRRNTGELFF	TGCGCCAGCAGCTTGGTTTCCAGAAGGAACACCGGGGAGCTGTTTTTT	TRBJ2-2	TRBV5-1	NA	many
CASSQGDAAETQYF	TGTGCCAGCAGCCAAGGGGACGCCGCGGAGACCCAGTACTTC	TRBJ2-5	TRBV4-2	NA	few
CASKNVSRGGYEQYF	TGCGCCAGCAAGAACGTATCCAGGGGGGGCTACGAGCAGTACTTC	TRBJ2-7	TRBV10-2	NA	NA
CASSLGPGTDYNEQFF	TGTGCCAGCAGCTTAGGCCCCGGGACAGATTACAATGAGCAGTTCTTC	TRBJ2-1	TRBV7-7	TRBD1	many
CSAPLWSRNYEQYF	TGCAGTGCTCCTCTTTGGAGCAGAAACTACGAGCAGTACTTC	TRBJ2-7	TRBV20-1	NA	few
CASSLGDRVNNEQFF	TGCGCCAGCAGCTTGGGGGACAGGGTAAACAATGAGCAGTTCTTC	TRBJ2-1	TRBV5-1	TRBD1	many
CASSAVGLAGQETQYF	TGTGCCAGCAGCGCTGTAGGGCTAGCGGGACAAGAGACCCAGTACTTC	TRBJ2-5	TRBV5-6	TRBD2	NA
CASSLGQGPTPLHF	TGTGCCAGCAGCCTTGGACAGGGGCCTACACCCCTCCACTTT	TRBJ1-6	TRBV7-9	TRBD1	few
CASGLVKSRTGNNEQFF	TGTGCTAGTGGTTTGGTAAAGTCCCGGACAGGGAACAATGAGCAGTTCTTC	TRBJ2-1	TRBV12-5	TRBD1	few
CASSRQYGGEQFF	TGCGCCAGCAGCCGACAATACGGGGGTGAGCAGTTCTTC	TRBJ2-1	TRBV5-1	NA	few
CASTQIRSSGANVLTF	TGTGCCAGCACTCAGATCCGGAGCTCTGGGGCCAACGTCCTGACTTTC	TRBJ2-6	TRBV28	NA	few
CSAFSGRDDEQFF	TGCAGTGCTTTTAGCGGGAGAGACGATGAGCAGTTCTTC	TRBJ2-1	TRBV20-1	TRBD2	few
CATSRERNKDYEQYF	TGTGCCACCAGCAGAGAACGCAATAAGGACTACGAGCAGTACTTC	TRBJ2-7	TRBV15	NA	NA
CATSYNLANYGYTF	TGTGCCACCTCGTACAACTTAGCTAACTATGGCTACACCTTC	TRBJ1-2	TRBV12-3/TRBV12-4	NA	few
CSARRAGANTEAFF	TGCAGTGCTAGGAGAGCGGGGGCGAACACTGAAGCTTTCTTT	TRBJ1-1	TRBV20-1	NA	many
CASSLGGLGELFF	TGTGCCAGCAGTTTAGGGGGGCTCGGGGAGCTGTTTTTT	TRBJ2-2	TRBV27	NA	many
CASSLVFNRRNEQFF	TGTGCCAGCAGCTTAGTATTCAACCGGAGAAATGAGCAGTTCTTC	TRBJ2-1	TRBV7-2	NA	NA
CSAGGGEYEQYF	TGCAGTGCTGGGGGGGGAGAGTACGAGCAGTACTTC	TRBJ2-7	TRBV20-1	TRBD2	few
CATSRDRDRGQRLEETQYF	TGTGCCACCAGCAGAGATAGGGACAGGGGGCAGAGATTAGAAGAGACCCAGTACTTC	TRBJ2-5	TRBV15	TRBD1	once
CASSLNSGTTDTQYF	TGCGCCAGCAGCTTAAACAGCGGAACCACAGATACGCAGTATTTT	TRBJ2-3	TRBV5-1	NA	NA
CSVVRTANTEAFF	TGCAGCGTTGTTAGGACAGCGAACACTGAAGCTTTCTTT	TRBJ1-1	TRBV29-1	NA	few
CASSLQGVGDEAFF	TGTGCCAGCAGCTTACAGGGTGTTGGTGATGAAGCTTTCTTT	TRBJ1-1	TRBV7-9	NA	many
CASSFGPEGYGYTF	TGCGCCAGCAGCTTTGGACCCGAGGGCTATGGCTACACCTTC	TRBJ1-2	TRBV5-1	NA	few
CASSRTGDTQYF	TGTGCCAGCAGCAGGACGGGGGATACGCAGTATTTT	TRBJ2-3	TRBV5-1	NA	many